Below, 9 T cell receptor beta chains from the same sample are listed, as sequenced in a study of technical replicates of blood from several donors. The method was immunoSEQ multiplex PCR; TCRdb's version includes in-frame clones alone and lacks a portion of them. The repertoire holds around 80,000 clones, with roughly 98% as singletons. The sequenced material came from T cells isolated from PBMCs. The receptors come from a human donor in good health.

A single count supports this clone. This chain connects TRBV4-1 to TRBJ2-3; D might be TRBD2 (6 bases). Trimming took off 5 bases at V and 5 bases at J, with 20 bases between the two ends. The CDR3 has 16 residues. Germline V gene sequence: CDR1 MGHRA, CDR2 YSYEKL. For the CDR3, the DNA is TGCGCCAGCAGCTATGAAGGGTCCCCGCGGGGAGATACGCAGTATTTT. It is translated as CASSYEGSPRGDTQYF.

The chain combines TRBV27 with TRBJ2-1, with 7 bases aligning to TRBD2. Germline-derived CDR1 and CDR2 are MNHEY and SMNVEV (reference sequence). V gave up 1 base and J gave up 16 bases; unmatched junction bases: 10. The CDR3 spans 13 residues. The CDR3 spells CASSLLGGGGLFF. CDR3 coding DNA: TGTGCCAGCAGTTTATTGGGCGGGGGAGGGCTATTCTTC.

This chain connects TRBV6-5 to TRBJ2-3, with TRBD2 identical over 7 bases. The V gene's germline CDR1 is MNHEY and CDR2 SVGAGI. CDR3 length: 13 residues. J was trimmed by 6 bases and V by 8 bases; bases with no gene match: 8. The CDR3 DNA reads TGTGCCAGCGGGAGGGGACTACTCGATACGCAGTATTTT. This sequence encodes CASGRGLLDTQYF.

The gene calls are TRBV7-9 and TRBJ2-6, with D maybe TRBD1 (5 bases). Trimming left V 5 bases short and J 0 bases short, with 8 bases between. Germline V CDR1 and CDR2: SEHNR, FQNEAQ (reference sequence). This CDR3 is built from 15 residues. CDR3 region: CASSTRVSGANVLTF. DNA of the CDR3: TGTGCCAGCAGCACCAGGGTCTCTGGGGCCAACGTCCTGACTTTC.

The chain employs TRBV7-9 and TRBJ2-1; TRBD2 is a possible D gene (5 bases). Germline assignment: CDR1 SEHNR and CDR2 FQNEAQ (reference sequence). This CDR3 has 13 residues. Trimming removed 5 bases at V and 4 bases at J, with 9 bases between. The CDR3 DNA follows: TGTGCCAGCAGCACGAGCGGATACAATGAGCAGTTCTTC. It yields the protein CASSTSGYNEQFF.

This chain connects TRBV11-3 to TRBJ2-2; 9 nucleotides line up with TRBD1. The CDR3 runs 18 residues. Unmatched junction bases numbered 11, after V lost 1 base and J lost 5 bases. Per the germline V gene, CDR1 is SGHNT and CDR2 is YENEEA. In nucleotides, the CDR3 is TGTGCCAGCAGCTTAGGGGGGCTATGGACAGGGGCTACCGGGGAGCTGTTTTTT. Amino acids: CASSLGGLWTGATGELFF.

CDR3 sequence (DNA): TGTGCCAGCAGTTTATTTTACTCTGGAAACACCATATATTTT. As protein: CASSLFYSGNTIYF. This chain links TRBV28 with TRBJ1-3; D is undetermined. Per germline, CDR1 MDHEN and CDR2 SYDVKM. Between the trimmed V and J ends, which lost 1 base and 0 bases, there was a span of 4 bases. CDR3 length equals 14 residues.

J is TRBJ1-2 and V is TRBV30; D is unclear. There are 13 residues in the CDR3. CDR1 is GTSNPN, CDR2 SVGIG, per germline (reference sequence). V was clipped by 3 bases and J by 1 base, with 9 bases between them. CDR3 residues: CAWSYGNNYGYTF. The CDR3 DNA reads as TGTGCCTGGAGCTACGGGAATAACTATGGCTACACCTTC.

The chain uses TRBV4-1 and TRBJ2-1, with TRBD2 matching over 8 bases. V lost 5 bases, J lost 8 bases, and 14 bases stayed unmatched. The CDR3 totals 16 residues. Germline CDR1 reads MGHRA; CDR2 reads YSYEKL. The CDR3 region is CASSIWLGGALDEQFF. The CDR3 nucleotides read TGCGCCAGCAGCATCTGGCTCGGGGGGGCCCTTGATGAGCAGTTCTTC.